The rows below give T cell receptor beta chains drawn from one sample of a study of high-grade serous ovarian cancer treatment subgroups. Produced via immunoSEQ multiplex PCR; TCRdb's table is partial and in-frame only. The sample records 550 to 750 clones, around three quarters being singletons. The sequencing input was tumor tissue. The source of these receptors is a human donor with high-grade serous ovarian cancer. CDR3s include the opening cysteine and the closing phenylalanine or tryptophan. The D gene is left open where the match is weak. A clone size is listed for some rows: how often the clone was seen (once, few, many), or a class if it is expanded.

D	V	size	J	CDR3	DNA
.	TRBV11-1	once	TRBJ2-1	CASSLAGGQYNEQFF	TGTGCCAGCAGCTTAGCGGGGGGGCAGTACAATGAGCAGTTCTTC
TRBD1	TRBV9	few	TRBJ2-3	CASSGTGPDTQYF	TGTGCCAGCTCCGGGACAGGGCCAGATACGCAGTATTTT
.	TRBV6-5	.	TRBJ1-1	CASSWLSGVGTEAFF	TGTGCCAGCAGTTGGTTGTCTGGGGTGGGCACTGAAGCTTTCTTT
.	TRBV7-3	.	TRBJ2-1	CASSPRFGAQGEQFF	TGTGCCAGCAGCCCTAGATTTGGGGCCCAGGGTGAGCAGTTCTTC
.	TRBV6-6	.	TRBJ2-5	CASSFVEPQETQYF	TGTGCCAGCAGCTTCGTAGAGCCGCAAGAGACCCAGTACTTC
TRBD1	TRBV28	once	TRBJ1-2	CASSLGGQGLGYTF	TGTGCCAGCAGTTTAGGGGGACAGGGTCTGGGCTACACCTTC
TRBD2	TRBV5-3	.	TRBJ2-2	CARSWGDCRTSGSTTGELFF	TGTGCCAGAAGCTGGGGGGACTGCCGGACTAGCGGGAGTACTACCGGGGAGCTGTTTTTT
.	TRBV18	.	TRBJ1-1	CASSDRFYGVF	TGTGCCAGCTCAGACAGGTTTTACGGGGTTTTT
.	TRBV16	.	TRBJ2-7	CASSQEPHSYEQYF	TGTGCCAGCAGCCAGGAACCTCATTCCTACGAGCAGTACTTC
.	TRBV5-5	.	TRBJ1-1	CASSSQGGTEAFF	TGTGCCAGCAGCTCCCAGGGAGGTACTGAAGCTTTCTTT
.	TRBV29-1	.	TRBJ1-1	CSVVRDTMTEAFF	TGCAGCGTTGTGCGGGACACGATGACTGAAGCTTTCTTT
TRBD2	TRBV28	.	TRBJ2-5	CASTLSLAGGQETQYF	TGTGCCAGCACCCTGAGCCTAGCGGGAGGACAAGAGACCCAGTACTTC
.	TRBV11-3	.	TRBJ1-3	CASSLAAPGSGNTIYF	TGTGCCAGCAGCTTAGCCGCCCCCGGCTCTGGAAACACCATATATTTT
TRBD1	TRBV6-5	once	TRBJ1-2	CASSQGAPNYGYTF	TGTGCCAGCAGTCAGGGGGCTCCTAACTATGGCTACACCTTC
TRBD2	TRBV5-4	few	TRBJ2-7	CASSPPGTSVAYEQYF	TGTGCCAGCAGCCCTCCCGGGACTAGCGTAGCCTACGAGCAGTACTTC
TRBD1	TRBV7-3	.	TRBJ1-3	CASSIGPDRAGNTIYF	TGTGCCAGCAGCATAGGCCCTGACAGGGCTGGAAACACCATATATTTT
.	TRBV7-2	.	TRBJ2-3	CASSLSADTQYF	TGTGCCAGCAGCTTATCTGCAGATACGCAGTATTTT